This T cell receptor (beta chain) was profiled in a study of CD8+CD57+ T cells in acquired aplastic anemia. Genomic DNA templated the TCR beta VDJ and CDR3 profiling. Using its own MiXCR run on the reads, TCRdb lists one record per CDR3 protein. Of under 250,000 distinct CDR3 sequences listed, 55% to 65% are singletons. An expansion of CD8+CD57+ cells by flow cytometry had been shown in patients chosen for sequencing. Trimming took off 3 bases at V and 2 bases at J, with 8 bases between the two ends. Germline V gives CDR1 MNHEY, CDR2 SMNVEV (reference sequence). This CDR3 is 14 amino acids long. This clonotype originated in a human donor with aplastic anemia. The J gene is TRBJ2-1, the V gene TRBV27, with D unresolved. Sequencing was done on a sample of sorted CD4+, CD8+, or CD8+CD57+ T cells (not recorded which) from PBMCs. CDR3 protein: CASSFTATYNEQFF. The CDR3, as DNA: TGTGCCAGCAGTTTCACGGCAACCTACAATGAGCAGTTCTTC.